This entry lists 7 T cell receptor beta chains sequenced from one sample in a study of T-cell memory formation after mild COVID-19. In TCRdb, the 5' RACE reads were re-called with MiXCR into one record per CDR3 protein. The table shows 210,000 or so distinct CDR3 sequences, with around 20% occurring only once. The source material was PBMCs or a T cell subset sorted from them (not recorded which). These receptors originate from an adult woman who had mild COVID-19 (a few samples of this study predate the infection). Cell type and time point are not known.

The gene calls are TRBV20-1 and TRBJ1-4; D ambiguous. The germline V gene has CDR1 DFQATT and CDR2 SNEGSKA (reference sequence). This CDR3 contains 17 residues. V gave up 0 bases and J gave up 3 bases, with 17 bases separating them. This CDR3 is CSARDVSRTWANEKLFF. As DNA, the CDR3 is TGCAGTGCTAGAGATGTTAGTAGGACCTGGGCTAATGAAAAACTGTTTTTT.

This clonotype was observed many times. The chain has TRBV7-2 and TRBJ2-5; a possible D gene is TRBD2 (6 bases). The CDR3 spans 14 residues. Trimming took off 6 bases at V and 2 bases at J, with 13 bases between the two ends. The V gene's germline CDR1 is SGHTA and CDR2 FQGNSA. Here the CDR3 DNA reads TGTGCCAGCAGGTCCGGAGGGGAGCAAGAGACCCAGTACTTC. Protein sequence: CASRSGGEQETQYF.

This clonotype has a handful of counts. The chain is built from TRBV6-1 and TRBJ2-2, with D perhaps being TRBD1 or TRBD2 (5 bases each). CDR1 is MNHNS and CDR2 is SASEGT in the germline V gene. The CDR3 consists of 15 residues. Between the trimmed V and J ends, which lost 6 bases and 1 base, there was a span of 12 bases. The CDR3, as DNA: TGTGCCAGCAGCCAAGGGACCTGGAACACCGGGGAGCTGTTTTTT. Amino acid sequence: CASSQGTWNTGELFF.

The CDR3 protein is CASSTRQGLTYEQYF. CDR3 bases: TGTGCCAGTAGTACGCGACAGGGACTAACCTACGAGCAGTACTTC. The chain has TRBV19 and TRBJ2-7; D is tentatively TRBD1 or TRBD2 (7 bases each). Germline-derived CDR1 and CDR2 are LNHDA and SQIVND (reference sequence). V lost 4 bases to trimming and J lost 2 bases, with 15 bases between them. The CDR3 length is 15 residues.

This chain links TRBV23-1 with TRBJ2-7; 8 nucleotides line up with TRBD1. TRBV23-1 qualifies as an ORF whose function is uncertain. Trimming removed 1 base from V and 5 bases from J; junction bases left unmatched: 7. This CDR3 has 15 amino acids. The CDR3 sequence is CASSQFSRGPNEQYF. The CDR3 DNA follows: TGCGCCAGCAGTCAATTTAGCAGGGGGCCCAACGAGCAGTACTTC.

There are a few counts of this clonotype. The chain joins TRBV27 to TRBJ2-1; 10 bases line up with TRBD1. In germline, CDR1 is MNHEY, CDR2 SMNVEV (reference sequence). J was trimmed by 13 bases and V by 5 bases; bases with no gene match: 8. The CDR3 sequence is 13 residues long. DNA for the CDR3: TGTGCCAGCAGTCCCCTGGACAGGGGGATTCAGTTCTTC. Translating it yields CASSPLDRGIQFF.

V usage is TRBV29-1 and J usage is TRBJ2-1; 7 bases match TRBD1. The CDR3 extends over 14 amino acids. CDR1 is SQVTM, CDR2 ANQGSEA, per germline. V dropped 1 base and J dropped 1; count of bases not matched to a gene: 1. The CDR3 nucleotides are TGCAGCGTTGAAGGGGGACAGTCCTACAATGAGCAGTTCTTC. Translating gives CSVEGGQSYNEQFF.